These 22 T cell receptor beta chains were all obtained from the same sample, sequenced in a study of cytomegalovirus exposure and HLA in healthy donors. Clones were sequenced by immunoSEQ multiplex PCR, and TCRdb holds only the in-frame ones, with some missing. The data contain approximately 49,000 clones, roughly nine tenths of them singletons. Sequencing was performed on PBMCs. The receptors originated from a young man in good health and CMV-seronegative.

CDR3 sequence reads: CAISDRGEKLFF. The CDR3 nucleotides are TGTGCCATCAGTGATCGAGGTGAAAAACTGTTTTTT. The chain couples TRBV10-3 to TRBJ1-4, with D unresolved. From germline, CDR1 is ENHRY and CDR2 SYGVKD. Trimming stripped 3 bases from V and 7 bases from J, with 6 bases between. This CDR3 has 12 amino acids.

The chain employs TRBV4-3 and TRBJ1-4; possible D gene TRBD1, 5 bases. The germline V gene encodes CDR1 LGHNA and CDR2 YSLEER. This CDR3 has 20 residues. With 1 base removed from V and 0 bases from J, the gap between germline ends came to 21 bases. This CDR3 is CASSQGAFLGGAATNEKLFF. Here the CDR3 DNA reads TGCGCCAGCAGCCAAGGTGCTTTTCTGGGAGGGGCCGCAACTAATGAAAAACTGTTTTTT.

CDR3 sequence: CATSREPSLAPDTQYF. CDR3 DNA sequence: TGTGCCACCAGCAGAGAACCGTCTCTAGCTCCAGATACGCAGTATTTT. V is TRBV15 and J is TRBJ2-3; a weak D match, TRBD2 (5 bases). The CDR3 has 16 amino acids. Germline-derived CDR1 and CDR2 are LNHNV and YYDKDF (reference sequence). V shed 0 bases and J shed 4 bases, with 14 bases lying between them.

The genes are TRBV5-1 and TRBJ2-7, with D perhaps matching TRBD2 (5 bases). Germline assignment: CDR1 SGHRS and CDR2 YFSETQ. The CDR3 sequence is 15 residues long. The V gene lost 4 bases and the J gene lost 4 bases, with 18 bases spanning the gap. CDR3 nucleotide sequence: TGCGCCAGCAGCGTTGGAATCGGGAACCTATACGAGCAGTACTTC. Protein: CASSVGIGNLYEQYF.

The CDR3 sequence: CATQVGRGQGETQYF. CDR3 DNA sequence: TGTGCCACCCAGGTGGGGAGGGGCCAAGGAGAGACCCAGTACTTC. The chain employs TRBV28 and TRBJ2-5; 7 bases agree with TRBD2. Germline-derived CDR1 and CDR2 are MDHEN and SYDVKM. The CDR3 spans 15 residues. The junction had 15 bases not matched to a gene; V was cut back by 10 bases and J by 4 bases.

V and J are TRBV5-3 and TRBJ2-2; 7 bases line up with TRBD2. Being an ORF, TRBV5-3 has a function that is uncertain. The CDR3 totals 17 residues. V trimming: 0 bases; J trimming: 4 bases; junction bases outside the gene matches: 9. This chain's CDR3 is CARSLEAGERGTGELFF. Written as DNA, the CDR3 is TGTGCCAGAAGCTTGGAGGCGGGAGAGAGGGGCACCGGGGAGCTGTTTTTT.

The chain is built from TRBV9 and TRBJ2-3; 8 bases align to TRBD2. The CDR3 loop spans 15 amino acids. Germline CDR1 SGDLS, CDR2 YYNGEE. With 0 bases clipped from V and 3 bases from J, the junction kept 3 bases outside the gene matches. The CDR3 loop reads CASSVAGGRTDTQYF. The CDR3 DNA follows: TGTGCCAGCAGCGTAGCGGGAGGGCGAACAGATACGCAGTATTTT. The complete variable domain, with remaining parts taken from reference TRBV9 and TRBJ2-3, reads DSGVTQTPKHLITATGQRVTLRCSPRSGDLSVYWYQQSLDQGLQFLIQYYNGEERAKGNILERFSAQQFPDLHSELNLSSLELGDSALYFCASSVAGGRTDTQYFGPGTRLTVL.

The J gene is TRBJ1-2, the V gene TRBV5-1, with D possibly matching TRBD1 (5 bases). V lost 0 bases and J lost 5, with 14 bases in between. Germline V lookup: CDR1 SGHRS, CDR2 YFSETQ. The CDR3 runs 15 residues. The CDR3 here is CASSLGHGGGYGYTF. CDR3 sequence (DNA): TGCGCCAGCAGCTTGGGTCACGGGGGTGGTTATGGCTACACCTTC.

The chain has TRBV11-2 and TRBJ2-1; 9 bases map to TRBD1. The junction had 14 bases not matched to a gene; V was cut back by 4 bases and J by 7 bases. The CDR3 runs to 17 residues. Germline V gives CDR1 SGHAT, CDR2 FQNNGV. In DNA form, the CDR3 reads TGTGCCAGCAGCTATTACCCACCGGGACAGGGACGGAATGAGCAGTTCTTC. This sequence encodes CASSYYPPGQGRNEQFF.

This rearrangement joins TRBV6-4 to TRBJ2-3; maybe TRBD2 (6 bases). Trimming removed 2 bases at V and 3 bases at J, with 21 bases between. The germline gives CDR1 MRHNA, CDR2 SNTAGT. This CDR3 spans 18 amino acids. This chain's CDR3 is CASSDARGLLARTDTQYF. In DNA form, the CDR3 reads TGTGCCAGCAGTGACGCCCGAGGGCTACTAGCAAGAACAGATACGCAGTATTTT.

V usage is TRBV5-4 and J usage is TRBJ2-7, with TRBD2 identical over 8 bases. The CDR3 extends over 14 amino acids. Germline CDR1 is SGHNT and CDR2 is YYREEE (reference sequence). With 8 bases clipped from V and 5 bases from J, the junction kept 12 bases outside the gene matches. The CDR3 DNA reads TGTGCCAGTAGTGGGACTAGTGGAGGCAACGAGCAGTACTTC. It translates to CASSGTSGGNEQYF.

This chain's CDR3 is CASSLEVGSGANVLTF. The CDR3 DNA is TGTGCCAGCAGCTTGGAAGTCGGCTCTGGGGCCAACGTCCTGACTTTC. This sequence joins TRBV5-6 and TRBJ2-6; D unresolved. The V end lost 0 bases, the J end lost 0 bases, and 7 bases lay between the germline ends. This CDR3 contains 16 residues. CDR1 is SGHDT and CDR2 is YYEEEE in the germline V gene.

The genes are TRBV5-1 and TRBJ2-1; TRBD2 matches 8 bases. The CDR3 is 15 residues long. CDR1 is SGHRS, CDR2 YFSETQ, per germline. V shed 0 bases, J shed 4 bases, and the junction held 3 bases outside the gene matches. This CDR3 reads CASSLVAGLYNEQFF. DNA of the CDR3: TGCGCCAGCAGCTTGGTAGCGGGGCTTTACAATGAGCAGTTCTTC.

The genes are TRBV7-3 and TRBJ2-5, with TRBD2 matching 7 bases. Unmatched junction bases numbered 3, after V lost 3 bases and J lost 5 bases. Germline assignment: CDR1 SGHTA and CDR2 FQGTGA. This CDR3 is 13 amino acids long. The CDR3 sequence: CASSFGREETQYF. The DNA for the CDR3 is TGTGCCAGCAGCTTTGGGAGGGAGGAGACCCAGTACTTC.

The V call is TRBV28, the J call TRBJ2-7; 8 bases are a match to TRBD2. Germline CDR1 MDHEN, CDR2 SYDVKM. V was clipped by 6 bases and J by 2 bases; unmatched bases: 6. The CDR3 has 14 residues. The CDR3 DNA follows: TGTGCCAGCAGCGAGCGGCGGGAGGCCTACGAGCAGTACTTC. Protein: CASSERREAYEQYF.

The CDR3 spells CASSLGGSYEQYF. The CDR3 DNA reads as TGTGCCAGCAGCTTAGGGGGCAGCTACGAGCAGTACTTC. The chain joins TRBV11-1 to TRBJ2-5; D is perhaps TRBD1 (5 bases). The J call could be wrong; TRBJ2-7 is a better fit for the DNA end. The CDR3 length is 13 residues. Germline CDR1 SGHAT, CDR2 FQDESV (reference sequence).

This chain uses TRBV15 with TRBJ2-6; D gene ambiguous. CDR1 and CDR2 from the germline V gene are LNHNV and YYDKDF (reference sequence). This CDR3 contains 15 residues. Trimming removed 5 bases at V and 0 bases at J, with 8 bases between. This CDR3 is CATSAQASGANVLTF. Written as DNA, the CDR3 is TGTGCCACCAGCGCCCAGGCCTCTGGGGCCAACGTCCTGACTTTC. Looking up the rest from reference TRBV15 and TRBJ2-6 gives the full variable domain: DAMVIQNPRYQVTQFGKPVTLSCSQTLNHNVMYWYQQKSSQAPKLLFHYYDKDFNNEADTPDNFQSRRPNTSFCFLDIRSPGLGDTAMYLCATSAQASGANVLTFGAGSRLTVL.

The V gene is TRBV29-1, the J gene TRBJ2-3, with 9 bases lining up with TRBD1. The CDR3 runs 14 residues. Looked up from germline, CDR1 is SQVTM and CDR2 is ANQGSEA. V dropped 4 bases and J dropped 4; count of bases not matched to a gene: 6. The CDR3: CSVAPGQGSDTQYF. CDR3 DNA sequence: TGCAGCGTTGCGCCGGGACAGGGTTCAGATACGCAGTATTTT.

The V call is TRBV13, the J call TRBJ2-7, with D unclear. With 0 bases removed from V and 4 bases from J, the gap between germline ends came to 13 bases. The CDR3 consists of 15 residues. Germline V gene sequence: CDR1 PRHDT, CDR2 FYEKMQ (reference sequence). The CDR3 spells CASSLGPNRVYEQYF. In DNA form, the CDR3 reads TGTGCCAGCAGCTTAGGCCCCAACAGAGTATACGAGCAGTACTTC.

The chain recombines TRBV9 with TRBJ1-1; TRBD1 matches 8 bases. The CDR3 contains 15 residues. Germline values: CDR1 SGDLS, CDR2 YYNGEE. The ends lost 3 bases at V and 6 bases at J; junction bases unmatched: 10. The CDR3, as DNA: TGTGCCAGCAGCGCCGGACAGGGCCGGTCATCTGAAGCTTTCTTT. This translates into CASSAGQGRSSEAFF.

CDR3: CASSFAGGLYEQYF. In nucleotides, the CDR3 is TGTGCCAGCAGCTTTGCAGGGGGCCTTTACGAGCAGTACTTC. This sequence joins TRBV7-2 and TRBJ2-7; 8 nucleotides match TRBD1. J gave up 4 bases and V 3 bases, and 5 bases lay outside the gene matches. Germline CDR1 SGHTA, CDR2 FQGNSA. The CDR3 is 14 amino acids.

This chain connects TRBV5-1 to TRBJ2-7; a weak D match, TRBD2 (5 bases). The V end was cut by 7 bases, the J end by 5 bases, with 25 bases between. Germline V CDR1 and CDR2: SGHRS, YFSETQ. The CDR3 is made up of 16 amino acids. CDR3 nucleotides: TGCGCCAGCCGCCGGGTGGCAGCGAGGGATGGAGACGAGCAGTACTTC. Its translation: CASRRVAARDGDEQYF.